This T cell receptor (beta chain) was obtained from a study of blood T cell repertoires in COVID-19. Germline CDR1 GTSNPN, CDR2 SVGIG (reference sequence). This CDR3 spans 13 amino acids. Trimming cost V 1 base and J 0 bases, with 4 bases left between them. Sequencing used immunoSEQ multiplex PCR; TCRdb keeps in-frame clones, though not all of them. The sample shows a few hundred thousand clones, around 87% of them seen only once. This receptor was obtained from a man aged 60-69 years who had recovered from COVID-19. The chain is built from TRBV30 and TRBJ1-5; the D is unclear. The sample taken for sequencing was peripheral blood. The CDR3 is CAWSGNSNQPQHF. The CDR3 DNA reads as TGTGCCTGGAGTGGTAATAGCAATCAGCCCCAGCATTTT.